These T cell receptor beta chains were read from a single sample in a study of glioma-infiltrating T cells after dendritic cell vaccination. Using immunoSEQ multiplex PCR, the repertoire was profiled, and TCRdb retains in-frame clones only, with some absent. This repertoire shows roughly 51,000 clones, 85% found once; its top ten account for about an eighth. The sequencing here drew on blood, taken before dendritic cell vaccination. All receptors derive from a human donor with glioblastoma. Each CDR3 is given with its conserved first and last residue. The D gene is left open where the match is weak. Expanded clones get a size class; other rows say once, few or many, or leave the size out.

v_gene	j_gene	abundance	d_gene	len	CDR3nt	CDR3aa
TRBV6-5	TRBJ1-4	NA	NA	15	TGTGCCAGCAGTTACGGGGGGGCGGCTAATGAAAAACTGTTTTTT	CASSYGGAANEKLFF
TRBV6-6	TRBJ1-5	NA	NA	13	TGTGCCGGAGGAGGTCTAAGCAATCAGCCCCAGCATTTT	CAGGGLSNQPQHF
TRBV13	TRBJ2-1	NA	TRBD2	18	TGTGCCAGCAGCCCCGCCCTCTGGACTAGCGGGGGGGCTGGTGAGCAGTTCTTC	CASSPALWTSGGAGEQFF
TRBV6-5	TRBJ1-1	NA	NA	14	TGTGCCAGCAGGTCGACAGGAGAGAACACTGAAGCTTTCTTT	CASRSTGENTEAFF
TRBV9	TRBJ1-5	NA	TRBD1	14	TGTGCCAGCAGCCGGACAGGGTGGGATCAGCCCCAGCATTTT	CASSRTGWDQPQHF
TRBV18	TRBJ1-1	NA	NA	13	TGTGCCAGCTCATCAACAGGGAATACTGAAGCTTTCTTT	CASSSTGNTEAFF
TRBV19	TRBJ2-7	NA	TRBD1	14	TGTGCCAGCTCAGGGGGTTCAATCCCCTACGAGCAGTACTTC	CASSGGSIPYEQYF
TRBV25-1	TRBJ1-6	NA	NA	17	TGTGCCAGCAGTGAACCTGACGGGAGCTCCTATAATTCCCCCCTCCACTTT	CASSEPDGSSYNSPLHF
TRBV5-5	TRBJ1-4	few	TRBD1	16	TGTGCCAGCAGCTTGGTACCGGGACAGGGGACTGAAAAACTGTTTTTT	CASSLVPGQGTEKLFF
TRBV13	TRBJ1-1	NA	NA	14	TGTGCCAGCAGCCGACAGACGATGAACACTGAAGCTTTCTTT	CASSRQTMNTEAFF
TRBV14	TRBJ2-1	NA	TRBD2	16	TGTGCCAGCAGCCAAGATTGGGGGAGGGCCCACAATGAGCAGTTCTTC	CASSQDWGRAHNEQFF